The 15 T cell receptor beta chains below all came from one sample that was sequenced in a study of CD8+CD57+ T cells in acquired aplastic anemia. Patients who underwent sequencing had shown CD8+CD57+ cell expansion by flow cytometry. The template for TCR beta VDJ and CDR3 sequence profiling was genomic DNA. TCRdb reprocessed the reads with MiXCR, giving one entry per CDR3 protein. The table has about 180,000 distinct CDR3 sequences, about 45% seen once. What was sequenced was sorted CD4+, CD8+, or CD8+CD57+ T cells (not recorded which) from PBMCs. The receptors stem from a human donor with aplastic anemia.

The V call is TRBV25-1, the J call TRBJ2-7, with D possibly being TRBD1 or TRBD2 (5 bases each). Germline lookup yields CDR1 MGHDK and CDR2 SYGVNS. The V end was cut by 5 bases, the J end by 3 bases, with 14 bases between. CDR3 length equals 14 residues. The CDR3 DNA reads TGTGCCAGCAGTAAAGCCGGGACCGTCTACGAGCAGTACTTC. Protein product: CASSKAGTVYEQYF.

Written as DNA, the CDR3 is TGTGCCAGCAGCACCCCCGAACTAGCGGGGGGGCTCCACGAGCAGTACTTC. It yields the protein CASSTPELAGGLHEQYF. The chain carries TRBV7-3 and TRBJ2-7; 13 bases map to TRBD2. The germline CDR1 and CDR2 sequences are SGHTA and FQGTGA. The CDR3 contains 17 residues. V gave up 5 bases and J gave up 5 bases; unmatched junction bases: 12.

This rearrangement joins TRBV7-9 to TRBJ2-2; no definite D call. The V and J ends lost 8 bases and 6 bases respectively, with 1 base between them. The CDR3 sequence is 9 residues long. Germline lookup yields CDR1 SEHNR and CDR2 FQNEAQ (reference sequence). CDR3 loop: CASAGELFF. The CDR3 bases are TGTGCCAGCGCCGGGGAGCTGTTTTTT.

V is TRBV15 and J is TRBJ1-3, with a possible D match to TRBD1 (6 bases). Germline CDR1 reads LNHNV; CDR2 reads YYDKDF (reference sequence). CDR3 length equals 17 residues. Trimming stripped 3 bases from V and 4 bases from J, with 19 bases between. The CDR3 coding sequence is TGTGCCACCAGCAGGGATCGACAGGTCGGAGAGGGAAACACCATATATTTT. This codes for CATSRDRQVGEGNTIYF.

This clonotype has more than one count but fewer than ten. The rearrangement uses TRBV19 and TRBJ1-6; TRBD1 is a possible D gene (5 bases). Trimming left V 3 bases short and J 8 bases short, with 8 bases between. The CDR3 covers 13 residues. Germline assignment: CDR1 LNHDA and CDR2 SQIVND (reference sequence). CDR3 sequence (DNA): TGTGCCAGTAGTATCCGGGACGATTCACCCCTCCACTTT. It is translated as CASSIRDDSPLHF.

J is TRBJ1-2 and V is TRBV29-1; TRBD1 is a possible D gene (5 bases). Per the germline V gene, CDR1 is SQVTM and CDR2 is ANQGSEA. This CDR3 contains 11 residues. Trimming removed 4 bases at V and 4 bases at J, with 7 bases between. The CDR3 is CSVGQGYGYTF. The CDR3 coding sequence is TGCAGCGTTGGCCAGGGCTATGGCTACACCTTC.

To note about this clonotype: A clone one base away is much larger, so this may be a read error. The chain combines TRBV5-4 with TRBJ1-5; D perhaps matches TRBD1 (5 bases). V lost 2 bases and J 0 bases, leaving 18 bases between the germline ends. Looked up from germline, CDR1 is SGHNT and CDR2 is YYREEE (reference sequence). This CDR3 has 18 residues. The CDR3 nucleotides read TGTGCCAGCAGCTTCCTCGACAGTAACGATTGTAGCAATCAGCCCCAGCATTTT. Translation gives CASSFLDSNDCSNQPQHF.

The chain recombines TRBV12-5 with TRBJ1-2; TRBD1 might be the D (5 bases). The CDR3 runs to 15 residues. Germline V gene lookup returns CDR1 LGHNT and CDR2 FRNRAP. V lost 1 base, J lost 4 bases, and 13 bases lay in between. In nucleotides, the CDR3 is TGTGCTAGTGGTTTGGCGGGGGGGAGACTCTATGGCTACACCTTC. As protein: CASGLAGGRLYGYTF. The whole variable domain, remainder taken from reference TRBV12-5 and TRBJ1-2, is DARVTQTPRHKVTEMGQEVTMRCQPILGHNTVFWYRQTMMQGLELLAYFRNRAPLDDSGMPKDRFSAEMPDATLATLKIQPSEPRDSAVYFCASGLAGGRLYGYTFGSGTRLTVV.

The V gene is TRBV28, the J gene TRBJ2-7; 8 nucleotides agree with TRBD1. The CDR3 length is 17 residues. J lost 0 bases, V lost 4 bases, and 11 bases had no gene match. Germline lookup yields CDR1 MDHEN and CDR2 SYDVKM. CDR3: CASSSPRGQGISYEQYF. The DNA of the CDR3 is TGTGCCAGCAGTTCACCCCGCGGACAGGGCATCTCCTACGAGCAGTACTTC.

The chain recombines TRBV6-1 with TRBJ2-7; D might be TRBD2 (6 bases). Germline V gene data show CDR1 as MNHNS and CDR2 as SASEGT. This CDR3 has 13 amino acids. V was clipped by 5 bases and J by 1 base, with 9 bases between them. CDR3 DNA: TGTGCCAGCAGTATAGGGAGGTCCTACGAGCAGTACTTC. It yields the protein CASSIGRSYEQYF.

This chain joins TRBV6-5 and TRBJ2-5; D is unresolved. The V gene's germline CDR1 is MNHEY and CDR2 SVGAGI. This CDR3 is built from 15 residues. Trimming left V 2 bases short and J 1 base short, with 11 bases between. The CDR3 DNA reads TGTGCCAGCAGTTACGGAGCGAGCCGCCAAGAGACCCAGTACTTC. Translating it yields CASSYGASRQETQYF.

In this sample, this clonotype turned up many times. In DNA form, the CDR3 reads TGTGCCAGCAATTCAGGGTTCTACGAGCAGTACTTC. It translates to CASNSGFYEQYF. The chain uses TRBV6-2 or TRBV6-3 and TRBJ2-7; D is possibly TRBD1 (5 bases). The CDR3 totals 12 residues. Germline assignment: CDR1 MNHEY and CDR2 SVGEGT. Trimming took 7 bases from V and 3 from J, leaving 10 bases between them.

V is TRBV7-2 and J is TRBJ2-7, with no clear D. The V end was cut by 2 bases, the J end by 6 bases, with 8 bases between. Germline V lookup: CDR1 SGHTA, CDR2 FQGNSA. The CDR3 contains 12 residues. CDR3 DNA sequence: TGTGCCAGCAGCTTATTCGCTCCCGAGCAGTACTTC. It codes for CASSLFAPEQYF.

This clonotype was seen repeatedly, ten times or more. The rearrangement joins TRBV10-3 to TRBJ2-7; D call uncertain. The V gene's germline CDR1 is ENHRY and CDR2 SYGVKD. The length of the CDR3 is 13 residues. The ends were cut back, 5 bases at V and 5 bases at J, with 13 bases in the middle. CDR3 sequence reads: CAISPTWVNEQYF. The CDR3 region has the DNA TGTGCCATCAGTCCGACATGGGTCAACGAGCAGTACTTC.

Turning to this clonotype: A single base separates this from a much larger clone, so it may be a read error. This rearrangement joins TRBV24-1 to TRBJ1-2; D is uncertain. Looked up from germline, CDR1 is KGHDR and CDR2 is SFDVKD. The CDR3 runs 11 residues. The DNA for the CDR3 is TGTGCCAGCAGTAACAACTATGGCTACACCTTC. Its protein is CASSNNYGYTF.